This T cell receptor (beta chain) came from a study of cytomegalovirus exposure and HLA in healthy donors. PCR involved 60 Vbeta and 13 Jbeta primers. TCRdb's table, derived via immunoSEQ multiplex PCR, lists solely in-frame clones and lacks some. The top ten hold under 8% of the sample, which has tens of thousands of clones, roughly three fifths seen once. Study-wide findings and caveats: Highest at DRB1 and lowest at HLA-C, TCR association rates differed among HLA loci in a later analysis.

Remarks on this clone: The antigen is not known.

Sequencing input: PBMCs. The clonotype was recovered from a woman aged 25 to 39 in good health and CMV-seronegative.

CDR3 sequence (DNA): TGTGCCACCGCCTTCGGGGGAAGCGGGTACACTGAAGCTTTCTTT. Translation: CATAFGGSGYTEAFF. This chain uses TRBV10-3 with TRBJ1-1; perhaps TRBD1 as D (5 bases). Trimming took 10 bases from V and 3 from J, leaving 21 bases between them. Looked up from germline, CDR1 is ENHRY and CDR2 is SYGVKD. The CDR3 length is 15 residues.